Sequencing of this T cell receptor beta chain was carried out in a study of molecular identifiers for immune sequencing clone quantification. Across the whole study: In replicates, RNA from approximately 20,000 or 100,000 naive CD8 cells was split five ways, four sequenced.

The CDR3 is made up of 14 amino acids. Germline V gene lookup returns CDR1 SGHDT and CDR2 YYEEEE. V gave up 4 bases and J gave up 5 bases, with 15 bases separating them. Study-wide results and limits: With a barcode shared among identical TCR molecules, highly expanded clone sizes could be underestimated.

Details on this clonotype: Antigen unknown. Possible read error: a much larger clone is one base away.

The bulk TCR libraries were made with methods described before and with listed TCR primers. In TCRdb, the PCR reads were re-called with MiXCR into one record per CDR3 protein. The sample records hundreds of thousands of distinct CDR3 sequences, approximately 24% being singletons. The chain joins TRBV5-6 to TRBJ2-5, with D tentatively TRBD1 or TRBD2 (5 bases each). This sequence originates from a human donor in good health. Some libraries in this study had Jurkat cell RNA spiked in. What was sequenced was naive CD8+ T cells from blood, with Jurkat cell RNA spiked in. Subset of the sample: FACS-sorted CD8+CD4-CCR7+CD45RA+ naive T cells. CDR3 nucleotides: TGTGCCAGCAGCACCGGGACCGTGAGGGAGACCCAGTACTTC. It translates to CASSTGTVRETQYF.